The next 24 T cell receptor beta chains were all read from a single sample in a study of cytotoxic CD8 clonotypes in ibrutinib-treated CLL. Method: immunoSEQ multiplex PCR; TCRdb's copy keeps in-frame clones and lacks some. Here the sample spans about 310,000 clones, 80% being singletons. Sequencing was performed on PBMCs, taken before ibrutinib treatment. Receptors originate from a human donor with chronic lymphocytic leukemia.

V gene TRBV11-2 combines with J gene TRBJ2-7; the match to TRBD1 covers 10 bases. The CDR3 is made up of 16 amino acids. Germline V gives CDR1 SGHAT, CDR2 FQNNGV. The V segment lost 5 bases and the J segment 4 bases; nucleotides outside the gene matches: 11. The CDR3 DNA reads as TGTGCCAGCAGCCCGACAGGGGGCGAGTTTTTGTACGAGCAGTACTTC. This gives the protein CASSPTGGEFLYEQYF.

In this sample, this clone turned up a few times. The chain employs TRBV7-2 and TRBJ1-3; D gene unclear. This CDR3 spans 15 amino acids. Trimming left V 6 bases short and J 0 bases short, with 12 bases between. Germline V gives CDR1 SGHTA, CDR2 FQGNSA. The CDR3 region has the DNA TGTGCCAGCAGTAACAGTTTAATCTCTGGAAACACCATATATTTT. It is translated as CASSNSLISGNTIYF.

The rearrangement joins TRBV28 to TRBJ2-1; D may be TRBD1 or TRBD2 (5 bases each). Trimming cost V 4 bases and J 7 bases, with 17 bases left between them. Germline values: CDR1 MDHEN, CDR2 SYDVKM. The CDR3 extends over 15 amino acids. The CDR3 spells CASSSGRDARNEQFF. CDR3 in DNA: TGTGCCAGCAGTTCTGGCCGGGACGCCAGAAATGAGCAGTTCTTC.

The chain carries TRBV29-1 and TRBJ1-1, with a weak D call TRBD1 (5 bases). The CDR3 covers 15 residues. V lost 5 bases and J 1 base, leaving 17 bases between the germline ends. Germline CDR1 and CDR2: SQVTM and ANQGSEA. The CDR3 region has the DNA TGCAGCGTTACCGTGGGGGGGGTGGCGAACACTGAAGCTTTCTTT. This encodes CSVTVGGVANTEAFF.

The J gene is TRBJ1-1, the V gene TRBV5-6, with 7 positions matching TRBD1. J lost 10 bases, V lost 1 base, and 10 bases had no gene match. Germline lookup yields CDR1 SGHDT and CDR2 YYEEEE. The length of the CDR3 is 14 residues. CDR3 residues: CASSLTGTDNSAFF. The CDR3 DNA reads as TGTGCCAGCAGCTTGACCGGGACAGACAATTCAGCTTTCTTT.

The chain employs TRBV19 and TRBJ1-1, with D maybe TRBD1 (6 bases). Germline V CDR1 and CDR2: LNHDA, SQIVND (reference sequence). The CDR3 sequence is 13 residues long. Trimming shortened V by 4 bases and J by 3 bases, and 9 bases separated the two germline ends. CDR3 residues: CASSSGQYTEAFF. The DNA of the CDR3 is TGTGCCAGTAGTAGCGGACAGTACACTGAAGCTTTCTTT.

The J gene is TRBJ2-7, the V gene TRBV6-5, with D perhaps being TRBD1 or TRBD2 (5 bases each). The CDR3 totals 14 residues. Germline V CDR1 and CDR2: MNHEY, SVGAGI. V lost 6 bases and J lost 1, with 13 bases in between. The CDR3 region has the DNA TGTGCCAGCAGCCCTTTTGAGGGGTCCTACGAGCAGTACTTC. The encoded protein is CASSPFEGSYEQYF.

V is TRBV11-2 and J is TRBJ2-1; D ambiguous. The length of the CDR3 is 15 residues. Trimming cost V 3 bases and J 3 bases, with 12 bases left between them. CDR1 SGHAT and CDR2 FQNNGV come from the germline V gene. As DNA, the CDR3 is TGTGCCAGCAGCTTGGTATTTCCTAGCTACAATGAGCAGTTCTTC. Translated, it gives CASSLVFPSYNEQFF. Full variable domain (missing parts from reference TRBV11-2 and TRBJ2-1): EAGVAQSPRYKIIEKRQSVAFWCNPISGHATLYWYQQILGQGPKLLIQFQNNGVVDDSQLPKDRFSAERLKGVDSTLKIQPAKLEDSAVYLCASSLVFPSYNEQFFGPGTRLTVL.

This chain connects TRBV28 to TRBJ2-1; 11 bases align to TRBD2. Germline values: CDR1 MDHEN, CDR2 SYDVKM. Unmatched junction bases numbered 13, after V lost 1 base and J lost 2 bases. The CDR3 spans 20 residues. The chain's CDR3 is CASSLFLSGRATLAYNEQFF. The CDR3 DNA reads TGTGCCAGCAGTTTATTCCTTAGCGGGAGGGCCACCCTCGCCTACAATGAGCAGTTCTTC.

The chain has TRBV30 and TRBJ1-3, with unresolved D. From germline, CDR1 is GTSNPN and CDR2 SVGIG (reference sequence). Between the trimmed V and J ends, which lost 6 bases and 0 bases, there was a span of 6 bases. This CDR3 contains 12 residues. The CDR3 region is CACQSSGNTIYF. The CDR3 DNA reads TGTGCCTGCCAGAGCTCTGGAAACACCATATATTTT.

The chain combines TRBV6-5 with TRBJ2-5; no firm D call. The CDR3 loop spans 15 amino acids. The germline V gene has CDR1 MNHEY and CDR2 SVGAGI. V gave up 0 bases and J gave up 5 bases, with 13 bases separating them. The CDR3 is CASSYSGNTGETQYF. In DNA, the CDR3 is TGTGCCAGCAGTTACTCTGGCAATACCGGGGAGACCCAGTACTTC.

This chain uses TRBV5-6 with TRBJ1-2; weak D call: TRBD1 (6 bases). With 0 bases removed from V and 4 bases from J, the gap between germline ends came to 22 bases. The germline gives CDR1 SGHDT, CDR2 YYEEEE. The CDR3 loop spans 18 amino acids. Here the CDR3 reads CASSLAGRGQNSLYGYTF. In nucleotides, the CDR3 is TGTGCCAGCAGCTTGGCGGGGAGAGGACAGAATTCCCTCTATGGCTACACCTTC.

The chain uses TRBV30 and TRBJ2-7; tentative D call: TRBD1 (6 bases). The germline V and J ends were trimmed by 5 bases and 3 bases, with 8 bases remaining between them. The CDR3 totals 11 residues. CDR1 GTSNPN and CDR2 SVGIG come from the germline V gene (reference sequence). CDR3 in DNA: TGTGCCTGGGCGACAGGCTACGAGCAGTACTTC. Amino acids: CAWATGYEQYF.

V is TRBV11-2 and J is TRBJ2-3; TRBD2 might be the D (5 bases). Per germline, CDR1 SGHAT and CDR2 FQNNGV. Trimming left V 5 bases short and J 7 bases short, with 7 bases between. The length of the CDR3 is 11 residues. The CDR3 region has the DNA TGTGCCAGCAGCGAGCGGAATACGCAGTATTTT. Its translation: CASSERNTQYF.

On this clone: At one end, the junction sequence differs from germline, possibly due to a read error. The rearrangement links TRBV7-8 to TRBJ2-1; TRBD2 aligns across 10 bases. From germline, CDR1 is SGHVS and CDR2 FQNEAQ. This CDR3 comprises 15 residues. The CDR3 region has the DNA TGTGCCAGCAGCCTAGCGGGAGTGTCCTACAATGAGCAGTTCTTC. Translation gives CASSLAGVSYNEQFF.

The rearrangement uses TRBV5-6 and TRBJ2-1; either TRBD1 or TRBD2 may supply D (6 bases each). This CDR3 region has 13 residues. Germline assignment: CDR1 SGHDT and CDR2 YYEEEE. V was clipped by 4 bases and J by 10 bases, with 15 bases between them. In DNA, the CDR3 is TGTGCCAGCAGCGGGGGCCTGGGGAGGGAGCAGTTCTTC. Residues: CASSGGLGREQFF.

The V call is TRBV6-1, the J call TRBJ1-2; tentatively, D is TRBD1 (6 bases). V was clipped by 3 bases and J by 8 bases, with 13 bases between them. The CDR3 has 13 residues. The V gene's germline CDR1 is MNHNS and CDR2 SASEGT. The CDR3 nucleotides are TGTGCCAGCAGTGACAGGGGTCCCCAGGGCTACACCTTC. It translates to CASSDRGPQGYTF.

The chain carries TRBV7-3 and TRBJ1-1; D unresolved. CDR3 length: 14 amino acids. The V end lost 2 bases, the J end lost 1 base, and 8 bases lay between the germline ends. CDR1 is SGHTA, CDR2 FQGTGA, per germline. CDR3 in DNA: TGTGCCAGCAGCTTAGGGCCGTCGAACACTGAAGCTTTCTTT. Its translation is CASSLGPSNTEAFF.

This sequence joins TRBV11-1 and TRBJ2-5; D is unresolved. The length of the CDR3 is 17 residues. Per germline, CDR1 SGHAT and CDR2 FQDESV (reference sequence). V was trimmed by 2 bases and J by 5 bases, leaving 21 bases between them. CDR3 coding DNA: TGTGCCAGCAGCTTAAAGTTTAGGACCGGCGTTGGGGAGACCCAGTACTTC. This encodes CASSLKFRTGVGETQYF.

This chain links TRBV27 with TRBJ2-7; D not resolved. CDR1 and CDR2 (germline): MNHEY, SMNVEV (reference sequence). The CDR3 is made up of 13 amino acids. The germline V and J ends were trimmed by 4 bases and 3 bases, with 10 bases remaining between them. The CDR3 spells CASSYRHHYEQYF. The CDR3 region has the DNA TGTGCCAGCAGTTATAGGCACCACTACGAGCAGTACTTC.

J is TRBJ1-1 and V is TRBV15; unclear D gene. The CDR3 loop spans 13 amino acids. Looked up from germline, CDR1 is LNHNV and CDR2 is YYDKDF (reference sequence). Trimming removed 5 bases from V and 0 bases from J, with 7 bases in between. The CDR3 DNA reads as TGTGCCACCAGCCTCTCACTGAACACTGAAGCTTTCTTT. It codes for CATSLSLNTEAFF.

This chain connects TRBV27 to TRBJ2-3; D tentatively fits TRBD1 or TRBD2 (5 bases each). Trimming removed 2 bases at V and 3 bases at J, with 15 bases between. Germline V gene sequence: CDR1 MNHEY, CDR2 SMNVEV (reference sequence). The CDR3 totals 16 residues. The DNA for the CDR3 is TGTGCCAGCAGTTTACCGGGACCTCTGGAGACAGATACGCAGTATTTT. The encoded protein is CASSLPGPLETDTQYF.

This chain's CDR3 is CASSTGQGANEKLFF. DNA of the CDR3: TGTGCCAGTAGTACCGGACAGGGAGCTAATGAAAAACTGTTTTTT. V gene TRBV19 combines with J gene TRBJ1-4, with TRBD1 identical over 8 bases. Per the germline V gene, CDR1 is LNHDA and CDR2 is SQIVND (reference sequence). J lost 3 bases, V lost 4 bases, and 4 bases had no gene match. The CDR3 totals 15 residues.

In DNA, the CDR3 is TGTGCCAGCAGGCAGAGGGGGCGGGGCACCGGGGAGCTGTTTTTT. It specifies CASRQRGRGTGELFF. V and J are TRBV2 and TRBJ2-2; a possible D gene is TRBD1 (7 bases). The V gene lost 6 bases and the J gene lost 4 bases, with 15 bases spanning the gap. Germline values: CDR1 SNHLY, CDR2 FYNNEI. CDR3 size: 15 residues. The full variable domain, rest sourced from reference TRBV2 and TRBJ2-2, is EPEVTQTPSHQVTQMGQEVILRCVPISNHLYFYWYRQILGQKVEFLVSFYNNEISEKSEIFDDQFSVERPDGSNFTLKIRSTKLEDSAMYFCASRQRGRGTGELFFGEGSRLTVL.